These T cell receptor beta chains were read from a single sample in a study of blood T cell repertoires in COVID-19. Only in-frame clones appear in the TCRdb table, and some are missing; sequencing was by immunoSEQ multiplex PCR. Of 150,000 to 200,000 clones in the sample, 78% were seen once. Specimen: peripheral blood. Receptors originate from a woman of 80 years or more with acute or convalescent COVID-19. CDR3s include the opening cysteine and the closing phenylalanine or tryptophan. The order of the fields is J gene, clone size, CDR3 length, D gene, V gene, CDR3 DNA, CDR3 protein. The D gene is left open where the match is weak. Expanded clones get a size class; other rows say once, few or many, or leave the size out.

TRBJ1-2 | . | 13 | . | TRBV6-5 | TGTGCCAGCAGGACCGGACAGCTCTATGGCTACACCTTC | CASRTGQLYGYTF
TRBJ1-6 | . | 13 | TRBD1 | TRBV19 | TGTGCCAGTAGTGTGGACAGGGATTCACCCCTCCACTTT | CASSVDRDSPLHF
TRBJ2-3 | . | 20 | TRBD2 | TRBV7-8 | TGTGCCAGCAGCTTAGAGGAGACTAGCGGGGGGGCCCGGGACACAGATACGCAGTATTTT | CASSLEETSGGARDTDTQYF
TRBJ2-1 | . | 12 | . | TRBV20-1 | TGCAGTGCTAGTGGCGAATGGAATGAGCAGTTCTTC | CSASGEWNEQFF
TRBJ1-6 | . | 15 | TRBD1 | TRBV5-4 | TGTGCCAGCAGCTTGAGACAGGGGGCAGATTCACCCCTCCACTTT | CASSLRQGADSPLHF
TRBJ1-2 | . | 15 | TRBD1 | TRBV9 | TGTGCCAGCAGCGCCTGGGACAGGGGACGATATGGCTACACCTTC | CASSAWDRGRYGYTF
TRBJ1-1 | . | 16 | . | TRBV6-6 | TGTGCCAGCAGCCACGGGCCTGGGACTATGAACACTGAAGCTTTCTTT | CASSHGPGTMNTEAFF
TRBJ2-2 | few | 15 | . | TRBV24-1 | TGTGCCACCAGTGATTCTAGTTTTAACACCGGGGAGCTGTTTTTT | CATSDSSFNTGELFF
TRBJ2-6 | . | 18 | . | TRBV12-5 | TGTGCTAGTGGTTTGGGTTTTTTTTCGGGGGCTGGGGCCAACGTCCTGACTTTC | CASGLGFFSGAGANVLTF
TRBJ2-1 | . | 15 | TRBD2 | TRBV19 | TGTGCCAGTAGTATCGGGACTAGCCGGGGCAATGAGCAGTTCTTC | CASSIGTSRGNEQFF
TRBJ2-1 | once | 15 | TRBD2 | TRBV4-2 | TGTGCCAGCAGCAGCGGGGGGTCTCGCGGCAATGAGCAGTTCTTC | CASSSGGSRGNEQFF
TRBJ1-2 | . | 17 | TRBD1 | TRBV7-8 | TGTGCCAGCAGCCCACGACAGGGGCAGAGGAACGGAGGAGGCTACACCTTC | CASSPRQGQRNGGGYTF
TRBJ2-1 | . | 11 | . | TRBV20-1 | TGCAGTCTTACTACCGGGACTGGGCAGTTCTTC | CSLTTGTGQFF
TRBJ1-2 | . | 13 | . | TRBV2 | TGTGCCAGTGTAAGCGGGACTAACTATGGCTACACCTTC | CASVSGTNYGYTF
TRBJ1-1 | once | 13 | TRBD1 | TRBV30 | TGTGCCTGGAGTGCGAACAGGGGGACTGAAGCTTTCTTT | CAWSANRGTEAFF
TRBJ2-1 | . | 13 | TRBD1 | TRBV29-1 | TGCAGCGTTCCAGGGACAGGGAACAATGAGCAGTTCTTC | CSVPGTGNNEQFF
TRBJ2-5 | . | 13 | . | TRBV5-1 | TGCGCCAGCGCTATACCTAACCAAGAGACCCAGTACTTC | CASAIPNQETQYF
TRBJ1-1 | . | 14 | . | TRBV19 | TGTGCCAGTAGAACGCTGGGCGGGGGCACTGAAGCTTTCTTT | CASRTLGGGTEAFF
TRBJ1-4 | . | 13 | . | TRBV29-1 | TGCAGCGTTGAAGATTGGAGGGATGAAAAACTGTTTTTT | CSVEDWRDEKLFF
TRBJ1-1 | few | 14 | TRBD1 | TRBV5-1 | TGCGCCAGCAGCTCCGGGACAGAGAACACTGAAGCTTTCTTT | CASSSGTENTEAFF
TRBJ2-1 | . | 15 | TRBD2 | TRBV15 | TGTGCCACCAGCAGAGACAGGACTAGCCCCGCGGAGCAGTTCTTC | CATSRDRTSPAEQFF
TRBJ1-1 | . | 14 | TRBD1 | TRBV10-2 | TGCGCCAGCAGTGAGGACTTCGGGACAGCGCGAGCTTTCTTT | CASSEDFGTARAFF
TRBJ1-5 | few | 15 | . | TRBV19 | TGTGCCAGTAGCTCCGGACAGAGAAGCAATCAGCCCCAGCATTTT | CASSSGQRSNQPQHF
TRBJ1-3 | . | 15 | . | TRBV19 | TGTGCCAGTCTCTCCGGGACATCCTCTGGAAACACCATATATTTT | CASLSGTSSGNTIYF
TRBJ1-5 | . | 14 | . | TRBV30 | TGTGCCTGGGGGCGGGGAGTCCGCAATCAGCCCCAGCATTTT | CAWGRGVRNQPQHF
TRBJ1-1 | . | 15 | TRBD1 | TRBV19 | TGTGCCAGTAGTATTGGGGGGACAGGGGGCACTGAAGCTTTCTTT | CASSIGGTGGTEAFF
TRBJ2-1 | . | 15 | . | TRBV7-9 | TGTGCCAGCAGCACAACGACTAGGATTAGGAATGAGCAGTTCTTC | CASSTTTRIRNEQFF
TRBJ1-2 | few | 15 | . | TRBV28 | TGTGCCAGCAGTTCACCGCCCGCGGCTAACTATGGCTACACCTTC | CASSSPPAANYGYTF
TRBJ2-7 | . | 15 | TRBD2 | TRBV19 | TGTGCCAGTAAAATGGCTAGCGGGAACCCCAGCGAGCAGTACTTC | CASKMASGNPSEQYF
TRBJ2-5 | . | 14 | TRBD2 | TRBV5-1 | TGCGCCAGCAAACTAGCGGGGAACCAAGAGACCCAGTACTTC | CASKLAGNQETQYF
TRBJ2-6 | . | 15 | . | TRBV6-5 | TGTGCCAGCAGTTCCCAGCGCTCTGGGGCCAACGTCCTGACTTTC | CASSSQRSGANVLTF
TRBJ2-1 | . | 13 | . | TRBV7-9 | TGTGCCAGCAGTCAGTCGGGGGGCGCGGAGCAGTTCTTC | CASSQSGGAEQFF
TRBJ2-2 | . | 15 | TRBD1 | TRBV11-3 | TGTGCCAGCAGCACCGGACAGGGGAGAGGCGGGGAGCTGTTTTTT | CASSTGQGRGGELFF
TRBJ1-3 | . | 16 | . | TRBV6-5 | TGTGCCAGCAGTTACTCCTCCGAACAGAAAGGAAACACCATATATTTT | CASSYSSEQKGNTIYF
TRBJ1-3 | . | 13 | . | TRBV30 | TGTGGCCTGGAAGTGGGGCAAGGAAACACCATATATTTT | CGLEVGQGNTIYF
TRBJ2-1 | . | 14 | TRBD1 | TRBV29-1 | TGCAGCGTTTCGAAGGGGGCAGGTTACAATGAGCAGTTCTTC | CSVSKGAGYNEQFF
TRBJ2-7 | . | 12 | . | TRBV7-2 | TGTGCCAGCAGCTTTCTCAGTGACGAGCAGTACTTC | CASSFLSDEQYF
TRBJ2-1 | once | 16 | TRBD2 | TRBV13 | TGTGCCAGCAGCTTAGGGACTAGCGGGGGGTTTAATGAGCAGTTCTTC | CASSLGTSGGFNEQFF
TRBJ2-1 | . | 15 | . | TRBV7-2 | TGTGCCAGCAGTAATTCCTTCAGCTCCTACAATGAGCAGTTCTTC | CASSNSFSSYNEQFF
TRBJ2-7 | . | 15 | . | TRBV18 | TGTGCCAGCTCACCAAGGACTGGAAGCTCCTACGAGCAGTACTTC | CASSPRTGSSYEQYF
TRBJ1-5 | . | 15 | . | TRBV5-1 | TGCGCCAGCAGCGACACTGGCCTGAGGGATCAGCCCCAGCATTTT | CASSDTGLRDQPQHF
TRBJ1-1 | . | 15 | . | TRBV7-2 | TGTGCCAGCAGCTTTAGTGGGGGGTTGAACACTGAAGCTTTCTTT | CASSFSGGLNTEAFF
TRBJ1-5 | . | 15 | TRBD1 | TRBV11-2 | TGTGCCAGCAGCCCGGGGACAGGGGGGAATCAGCCCCAGCATTTT | CASSPGTGGNQPQHF
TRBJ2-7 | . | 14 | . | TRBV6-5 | TGTGCCAGCAGTTACTCCGCGTTTGAGAACGAGCAGTACTTC | CASSYSAFENEQYF
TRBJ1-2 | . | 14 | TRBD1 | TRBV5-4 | TGTGCCAGCAGCGTAAACAGGGGGACCTATGGCTACACCTTC | CASSVNRGTYGYTF
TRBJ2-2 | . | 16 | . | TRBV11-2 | TGTGCCAGCAGCCAGGCTTTGGGGACGGGAGACAGGGAGCTGTTTTTT | CASSQALGTGDRELFF
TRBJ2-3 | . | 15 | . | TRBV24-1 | TGTGCCACCATCACTCCCAGGGGACGCACAGATACGCAGTATTTT | CATITPRGRTDTQYF
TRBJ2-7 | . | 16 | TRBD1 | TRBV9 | TGTGCCAGCAGCGTACACGGGACAGGGGAAGTCTACGAGCAGTACTTC | CASSVHGTGEVYEQYF
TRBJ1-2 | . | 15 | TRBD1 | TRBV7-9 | TGTGCCAGCAGCTCGGGACAGGGGAAGGAAGATGGCTACACCTTC | CASSSGQGKEDGYTF
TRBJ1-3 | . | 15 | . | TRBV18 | TGTGCCAGCTCCCCCCGAAGACAGGCTGGAAACACCATATATTTT | CASSPRRQAGNTIYF
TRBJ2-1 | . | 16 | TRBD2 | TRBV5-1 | TGCGCCAGCAGCCCGGGACTAGCCGTGACCTACAATGAGCAGTTCTTC | CASSPGLAVTYNEQFF
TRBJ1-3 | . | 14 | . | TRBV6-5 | TGTGCCAGCAGTTCGGAAGGGGCTGGAAACACCATATATTTT | CASSSEGAGNTIYF
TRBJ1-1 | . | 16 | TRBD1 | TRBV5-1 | TGCGCCAGCAGCTTGGGACAGGGGGGTGGTGGCACTGAAGCTTTCTTT | CASSLGQGGGGTEAFF
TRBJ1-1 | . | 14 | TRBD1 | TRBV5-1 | TGCGCCAGCAGCTTGGGGGACAGGGGAGCTGAAGCTTTCTTT | CASSLGDRGAEAFF
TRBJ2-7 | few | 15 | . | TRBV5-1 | TGCGCCAGCAGCTTAACCAGGGGCCCTTCAGGCGAGCAGTACTTC | CASSLTRGPSGEQYF
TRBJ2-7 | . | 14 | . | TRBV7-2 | TGTGCCAGCAGCTTAGCTGGGGCAGGCGACGAGCAGTACTTC | CASSLAGAGDEQYF